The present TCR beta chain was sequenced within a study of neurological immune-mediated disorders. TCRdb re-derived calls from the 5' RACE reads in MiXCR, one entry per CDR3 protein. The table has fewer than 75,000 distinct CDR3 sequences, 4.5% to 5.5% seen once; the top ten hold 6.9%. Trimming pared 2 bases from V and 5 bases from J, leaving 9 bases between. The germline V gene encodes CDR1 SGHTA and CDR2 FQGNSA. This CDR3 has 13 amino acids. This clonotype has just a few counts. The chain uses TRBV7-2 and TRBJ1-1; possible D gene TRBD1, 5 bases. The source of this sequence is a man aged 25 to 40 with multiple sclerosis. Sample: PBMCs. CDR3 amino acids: CASSLSGGTEAFF. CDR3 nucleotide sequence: TGTGCCAGCAGCTTAAGCGGGGGAACTGAAGCTTTCTTT.